A single sample gave rise to the 8 T cell receptor beta chains below, sequenced in a study of blood T cell repertoires in COVID-19. The table came from immunoSEQ multiplex PCR; TCRdb's copy has only in-frame clones and leaves some out. Here the sample spans some 200,000 clones, about 79% being singletons. The source material was peripheral blood. Receptor source: a human donor in a cohort sampled during active COVID-19.

The chain has TRBV7-2 and TRBJ2-5, with D possibly TRBD1 on 6 matching bases. Looked up from germline, CDR1 is SGHTA and CDR2 is FQGNSA. Deletions cut 4 bases from V and 5 bases from J, with 11 bases between. The CDR3 spans 13 residues. The CDR3 is CASSSYTGETQYF. The CDR3 DNA is TGTGCCAGCAGCTCGTACACAGGGGAGACCCAGTACTTC.

The CDR3 sequence: CASTITGVLRGYTF. In DNA form, the CDR3 reads TGTGCCAGCACCATTACAGGGGTTTTGCGCGGCTACACCTTC. This sequence joins TRBV28 and TRBJ1-2; 7 positions agree with TRBD1. The V gene's germline CDR1 is MDHEN and CDR2 SYDVKM. The CDR3 spans 14 residues. V lost 7 bases to trimming and J lost 8 bases; unmatched junction nucleotides: 13.

The chain carries TRBV19 and TRBJ2-5; no clear D gene. Germline CDR1 is LNHDA and CDR2 is SQIVND (reference sequence). The CDR3 consists of 17 residues. Trimming shortened V by 5 bases and J by 2 bases, and 21 bases separated the two germline ends. The CDR3 reads CASSPFGGRNIQETQYF. Written as DNA, the CDR3 is TGTGCCAGTAGTCCCTTCGGCGGTCGGAATATACAAGAGACCCAGTACTTC.

This clone has more than one count but fewer than ten. This rearrangement joins TRBV3-1 (or the pseudogene TRBV3-2) to TRBJ2-5; 10 bases fit TRBD1. Trimming cost V 4 bases and J 5 bases; bases outside gene matches: 7. CDR1 is LGHDT, CDR2 YNNKEL, per germline (reference sequence). This CDR3 is 15 amino acids long. The CDR3 DNA sequence: TGTGCCAGCAGCCGGAGACAGGGGGCGGGGGAGACCCAGTACTTC. It specifies CASSRRQGAGETQYF.

The rearrangement uses TRBV3-1 (or the pseudogene TRBV3-2) and TRBJ2-7; D is possibly TRBD2 (6 bases). The germline CDR1 and CDR2 sequences are LGHDT and YNNKEL (reference sequence). This CDR3 has 14 residues. Deletions cut 5 bases from V and 2 bases from J, with 13 bases between. The chain's CDR3 is CASSGPTSPYEQYF. DNA of the CDR3: TGTGCCAGCAGCGGACCTACTAGCCCCTACGAGCAGTACTTC.

This sequence joins TRBV5-1 and TRBJ2-4; a possible D gene is TRBD1 (6 bases). Germline CDR1 reads SGHRS; CDR2 reads YFSETQ. Trimming removed 3 bases at V and 9 bases at J, with 16 bases between. The CDR3 has 14 residues. The CDR3 DNA follows: TGCGCCAGCAGCTACAAACAGGGTACGAGCATTCAGTACTTC. Amino acid sequence: CASSYKQGTSIQYF. The whole variable domain, filled in from reference TRBV5-1 and TRBJ2-4, reads KAGVTQTPRYLIKTRGQQVTLSCSPISGHRSVSWYQQTPGQGLQFLFEYFSETQRNKGNFPGRFSGRQFSNSRSEMNVSTLELGDSALYLCASSYKQGTSIQYFGAGTRLSVL.

This chain joins TRBV30 and TRBJ1-3, with TRBD1 as a possible D gene (6 bases). Trimming took 1 base from V and 4 from J, leaving 11 bases between them. Germline V gene sequence: CDR1 GTSNPN, CDR2 SVGIG (reference sequence). The CDR3 totals 14 residues. The CDR3 protein is CAWSAGAGGNTIYF. In DNA, the CDR3 is TGTGCCTGGAGTGCAGGGGCGGGCGGAAACACCATATATTTT.

J is TRBJ1-4 and V is TRBV7-2, with 9 bases identical to TRBD1. V trimming: 5 bases; J trimming: 8 bases; junction bases outside the gene matches: 6. The germline CDR1 and CDR2 sequences are SGHTA and FQGNSA. The CDR3 is 14 residues long. CDR3 bases: TGTGCCAGCAGCGCGGGACAGGGAAGCGAAAAACTGTTTTTT. The encoded protein is CASSAGQGSEKLFF.